This TCR beta chain was observed in a study of T cell responses to AZD1222 COVID-19 vaccine. Across the study: It was second doses at about 4 or about 12 weeks that were pooled.

Germline loops: CDR1 SGHTA, CDR2 FQGNSA. This CDR3 spans 14 amino acids. Trimming took 5 bases from V and 3 from J; bases not matched to a gene: 2. Points from the study as a whole: Donors were largely white British and mainly female; clonal diversity was possibly underestimated. Reportedly, close to half of spike-specific TCRs are directed against unmutated variant regions. Spike-specific TCR breadth and depth both grew after two AZD1222 doses.

TCRdb keeps only in-frame clones here, not all; method: immunoSEQ multiplex PCR. The sample lists about 140,000 clones; roughly 92% were seen once. This clone was counted once. Its target is not known. The chain joins TRBV7-2 to TRBJ1-3, with 9 bases aligning to TRBD1. Sequenced here: peripheral blood, sampled on day 0 of AZD1222 vaccination. The origin of this receptor is an adult in good health. The CDR3 sequence: CASSLGQGGNTIYF. CDR3 DNA: TGTGCCAGCAGCCTGGGACAGGGTGGAAACACCATATATTTT.